Below are 31 T cell receptor beta chains sequenced from a single sample in a study of identical twins. TCRdb independently ran MiXCR on the 5' RACE reads; one entry per CDR3 protein. The sample includes 300,000 to 400,000 distinct CDR3 sequences, roughly an eighth of them seen just once. These data are also associated with another study on yellow fever vaccine responses in identical twins.

Sequenced: CD8+ T cells sorted from blood. Every receptor here comes from a woman in her late teens or twenties in good health.

The CDR3 nucleotides are TGTGCCAGCAGTGAATCAGTGGGATCCTACAATGAGCAGTTCTTC. Protein: CASSESVGSYNEQFF. The rearrangement joins TRBV25-1 to TRBJ2-1; D remains unclear. Trimming pared 1 base from V and 1 base from J, leaving 8 bases between. In germline, CDR1 is MGHDK, CDR2 SYGVNS. CDR3 length equals 15 residues.

The chain carries TRBV27 and TRBJ2-4; the match to TRBD1 covers 8 bases. Germline-derived CDR1 and CDR2 are MNHEY and SMNVEV (reference sequence). The ends lost 6 bases at V and 8 bases at J; junction bases unmatched: 9. The CDR3 length is 14 residues. Here the CDR3 reads CASRLRGRADIQYF. In DNA, the CDR3 is TGTGCCAGCAGACTCAGGGGGCGTGCGGACATTCAGTACTTC.

This clonotype was found many times. The chain links TRBV5-1 to TRBJ1-1; maybe TRBD1 (6 bases). Germline-derived CDR1 and CDR2 are SGHRS and YFSETQ. CDR3 size: 13 residues. V was trimmed by 5 bases and J by 7 bases, leaving 15 bases between them. DNA for the CDR3: TGCGCCAGCAGACAATACAGGGAGGGTGAAGCTTTCTTT. Amino acids: CASRQYREGEAFF.

Only a few counts were recorded for this clonotype. V usage is TRBV12-3 or TRBV12-4 and J usage is TRBJ2-1; 9 nucleotides match TRBD2. The length of the CDR3 is 13 residues. Trimming removed 9 bases from V and 2 bases from J; junction bases left unmatched: 2. For the CDR3, the DNA is TGTGCCAGTAGACTAGCGGCCTACAATGAGCAGTTCTTC. Encoded protein: CASRLAAYNEQFF.

The rearrangement joins TRBV4-2 to TRBJ1-1; D uncertain. Germline CDR1 is LGHNA and CDR2 is YNFKEQ. The CDR3 has 14 residues. The germline V and J ends were trimmed by 0 bases and 4 bases, with 9 bases remaining between them. CDR3 residues: CASSQEGGSTEAFF. CDR3 in DNA: TGTGCCAGCAGCCAAGAAGGAGGGTCCACTGAAGCTTTCTTT.

This clonotype showed up many times. CDR3 sequence reads: CASSYGSGATTYNEQFF. CDR3 DNA: TGTGCCAGCAGTTACGGCTCGGGGGCCACCACCTACAATGAGCAGTTCTTC. This chain joins TRBV6-5 and TRBJ2-1; the D call may be TRBD1 or TRBD2 (6 bases each). Germline V gene sequence: CDR1 MNHEY, CDR2 SVGAGI. This CDR3 is 17 amino acids long. V shed 2 bases and J shed 2 bases, with 16 bases lying between them.

V gene TRBV2 combines with J gene TRBJ2-1; 12 bases map to TRBD2. Looked up from germline, CDR1 is SNHLY and CDR2 is FYNNEI. The CDR3 is 18 residues long. J was trimmed by 6 bases and V by 8 bases; bases with no gene match: 17. DNA for the CDR3: TGTGCCAGCTGTTTGGCCCTAGCGGGGGGGTCGAAATCCAATGAGCAGTTCTTC. This gives the protein CASCLALAGGSKSNEQFF.

This clonotype was detected a few times. This chain uses TRBV10-1 with TRBJ2-5; D ambiguous. The germline V and J ends were trimmed by 3 bases and 5 bases, with 10 bases remaining between them. The CDR3 is 13 residues long. Germline CDR1 WNHNN, CDR2 SYGVQD (reference sequence). The CDR3 region has the DNA TGCGCCAGCAGTGAAAAGGGTTACGAGACCCAGTACTTC. This gives the protein CASSEKGYETQYF.

This clonotype appeared many times. The chain has TRBV2 and TRBJ2-1, with unresolved D. Germline CDR1 SNHLY, CDR2 FYNNEI. The CDR3 has 12 residues. Trimming took off 3 bases at V and 5 bases at J, with 5 bases between the two ends. CDR3 sequence reads: CASSDWNNEQFF. In nucleotides, the CDR3 is TGTGCCAGCAGTGATTGGAACAATGAGCAGTTCTTC.

The V and J genes are TRBV2 and TRBJ2-2; 11 nucleotides line up with TRBD1. The V gene's germline CDR1 is SNHLY and CDR2 FYNNEI. With V trimmed by 1 base and J by 5 bases, 15 bases remained unmatched. This CDR3 region has 20 residues. CDR3 in DNA: TGTGCCAGCAGTGAAGTTTTGGGACAGGGGGTCTTCTGGAAAACCGGGGAGCTGTTTTTT. This codes for CASSEVLGQGVFWKTGELFF.

This clonotype was counted only a few times. The rearrangement joins TRBV2 to TRBJ2-3; 10 bases map to TRBD2. Germline CDR1 SNHLY, CDR2 FYNNEI. The CDR3 extends over 18 amino acids. The ends lost 1 base at V and 5 bases at J; junction bases unmatched: 12. This CDR3 is CASSEELAGVGFGDTQYF. DNA for the CDR3: TGTGCCAGCAGTGAAGAGCTAGCGGGAGTAGGGTTTGGAGATACGCAGTATTTT.

In its sample, this clonotype was seen a few times. The genes are TRBV28 and TRBJ1-1; no firm D call. The CDR3 has 14 amino acids. The V and J ends lost 1 base and 1 base respectively, with 7 bases between them. Germline-derived CDR1 and CDR2 are MDHEN and SYDVKM. CDR3 nucleotide sequence: TGTGCCAGCAGTTTATACACGGCGAACACTGAAGCTTTCTTT. It encodes CASSLYTANTEAFF. Full variable domain (outside the CDR3, taken from reference TRBV28 and TRBJ1-1): DVKVTQSSRYLVKRTGEKVFLECVQDMDHENMFWYRQDPGLGLRLIYFSYDVKMKEKGDIPEGYSVSREKKERFSLILESASTNQTSMYLCASSLYTANTEAFFGQGTRLTVV.

The rearrangement uses TRBV3-1 and TRBJ2-7, with D perhaps TRBD2 (5 bases). The CDR3 runs 14 residues. The V gene lost 3 bases and the J gene lost 3 bases, with 12 bases spanning the gap. Looked up from germline, CDR1 is LGHDT and CDR2 is YNNKEL (reference sequence). CDR3 sequence: CASSQEVGGYEQYF. CDR3 nucleotide sequence: TGTGCCAGCAGCCAGGAAGTTGGAGGCTACGAGCAGTACTTC.

The chain employs TRBV7-8 and TRBJ2-1; D ambiguous. Germline V gives CDR1 SGHVS, CDR2 FQNEAQ. The CDR3 contains 15 residues. V was trimmed by 5 bases and J by 0 bases, leaving 11 bases between them. The CDR3 loop reads CASSTFKSSYNEQFF. Here the CDR3 DNA reads TGTGCCAGCAGCACCTTTAAAAGCTCCTACAATGAGCAGTTCTTC.

This clonotype appeared a few times. The CDR3 DNA is TGTGCCAGCAGTTGGGACAGAAAAACAGATACGCAGTATTTT. Protein: CASSWDRKTDTQYF. The chain joins TRBV28 to TRBJ2-3, with 7 bases lining up with TRBD1. The CDR3 has 14 residues. V lost 4 bases and J lost 3; bases outside the gene matches: 4. Germline values: CDR1 MDHEN, CDR2 SYDVKM.

In this sample, this clonotype turned up many times. This chain links TRBV29-1 with TRBJ2-3, with D perhaps being TRBD1 or TRBD2 (6 bases each). Between the trimmed V and J ends, which lost 6 bases and 9 bases, there was a span of 13 bases. The CDR3 runs 11 residues. Germline CDR1 is SQVTM and CDR2 is ANQGSEA. CDR3 loop: CSVGGSRTQYF. CDR3 sequence (DNA): TGCAGCGTGGGGGGCAGCCGGACGCAGTATTTT.

This clonotype appeared a few times. The CDR3 sequence is CASSFGGAETQYF. CDR3 bases: TGTGCCAGCAGTTTTGGGGGGGCTGAGACCCAGTACTTC. The chain recombines TRBV28 with TRBJ2-5; tentative D call: TRBD2 (7 bases). The CDR3 extends over 13 amino acids. V lost 3 bases, J lost 5 bases, and 10 bases lay in between. Germline V gives CDR1 MDHEN, CDR2 SYDVKM.

This clonotype was counted a few times. This CDR3 reads CATSPGLAGRVYNEQFF. Here the CDR3 DNA reads TGTGCCACCAGCCCGGGACTAGCGGGAAGGGTTTACAATGAGCAGTTCTTC. The rearrangement uses TRBV24-1 and TRBJ2-1; 13 nucleotides line up with TRBD2. CDR3 length: 17 amino acids. From germline, CDR1 is KGHDR and CDR2 SFDVKD. Germline trimming cut 7 bases from V and 4 bases from J; bases unmatched to any gene: 9.

The V gene is TRBV7-9, the J gene TRBJ2-7; D might be TRBD1 (6 bases). Germline lookup yields CDR1 SEHNR and CDR2 FQNEAQ (reference sequence). CDR3 length: 14 residues. V was shortened by 5 bases and J by 4 bases, with 15 bases between the two germline ends. This CDR3 reads CASSPRDIDYEQYF. The CDR3 DNA reads as TGTGCCAGCAGCCCCCGGGACATAGATTACGAGCAGTACTTC.

This clonotype was found many times. This chain links TRBV12-3 or TRBV12-4 with TRBJ1-3, with no clear D. Trimming removed 8 bases at V and 4 bases at J, with 6 bases between. The CDR3 loop spans 11 amino acids. The CDR3 coding sequence is TGTGCCAGCTTTTACGGAAACACCATATATTTT. This gives the protein CASFYGNTIYF.

This clonotype was picked up a small number of times. The rearrangement uses TRBV12-3 or TRBV12-4 and TRBJ2-3, with 10 bases lining up with TRBD2. The CDR3 length is 17 residues. The junction had 11 bases not matched to a gene; V was cut back by 5 bases and J by 3 bases. CDR3: CASSAPPLAGTTDTQYF. The CDR3 DNA sequence: TGTGCCAGCAGTGCACCCCCACTAGCGGGGACGACAGATACGCAGTATTTT.

This clonotype was observed a handful of times. This chain links TRBV12-3 or TRBV12-4 with TRBJ1-5, with TRBD1 identical over 12 bases. The CDR3 is made up of 16 amino acids. J was trimmed by 7 bases and V by 5 bases; bases with no gene match: 9. CDR3 sequence (DNA): TGTGCCAGCAGTGCTGGCCGGGACAGGGGGCGGCAGCCCCAGCATTTT. Translation gives CASSAGRDRGRQPQHF.

The chain links TRBV9 to TRBJ2-7; D tentatively reads TRBD1 or TRBD2 (5 bases each). This CDR3 is 15 amino acids long. V was pared by 2 bases and J by 3 bases, with 15 bases between. Per the germline V gene, CDR1 is SGDLS and CDR2 is YYNGEE. The CDR3 is CASSVSAGANYEQYF. CDR3 coding DNA: TGTGCCAGCAGCGTGAGCGCCGGGGCGAACTACGAGCAGTACTTC.

This clonotype has a count of ten or more. The genes are TRBV12-3 or TRBV12-4 and TRBJ2-1; D is ambiguous. The length of the CDR3 is 10 residues. With 7 bases removed from V and 7 bases from J, the gap between germline ends came to 5 bases. The CDR3 protein is CASNGNEQFF. CDR3 DNA: TGTGCCAGCAACGGGAATGAGCAGTTCTTC.

This clonotype was observed a few times. V usage is TRBV27 and J usage is TRBJ2-6; no definite D call. The CDR3 contains 15 residues. CDR1 and CDR2 (germline): MNHEY, SMNVEV (reference sequence). V was clipped by 7 bases and J by 4 bases, with 14 bases between them. The CDR3 DNA reads TGTGCCAGCACCGACCGCCCCAGCGGGGCCAACGTCCTGACTTTC. This encodes CASTDRPSGANVLTF.

Only a few counts were recorded for this clonotype. The V and J genes are TRBV12-3 or TRBV12-4 and TRBJ2-1, with D possibly TRBD2 on 6 matching bases. The germline V and J ends were trimmed by 6 bases and 2 bases, with 11 bases remaining between them. The CDR3 consists of 14 residues. For the CDR3, the DNA is TGTGCCAGCAGAAACGGGAGCACCTACAATGAGCAGTTCTTC. This translates into CASRNGSTYNEQFF.

The chain joins TRBV7-6 to TRBJ2-2; 8 bases align to TRBD2. Germline CDR1 SGHVS, CDR2 FNYEAQ. V dropped 6 bases and J dropped 4; count of bases not matched to a gene: 10. The CDR3 sequence is 16 residues long. The CDR3, as DNA: TGTGCCAGCAGTTTATACCGGGGGGGCGTCACCGGGGAGCTGTTTTTT. It codes for CASSLYRGGVTGELFF.

This clonotype was seen ten or more times. The chain combines TRBV7-9 with TRBJ2-7; D gene ambiguous. Germline CDR1 reads SEHNR; CDR2 reads FQNEAQ (reference sequence). Trimming removed 5 bases at V and 4 bases at J, with 6 bases between. The CDR3 totals 11 residues. The DNA of the CDR3 is TGTGCCAGCAGCCTGAATTACGAGCAGTACGTC. This encodes CASSLNYEQYV.

The V and J genes are TRBV12-3 or TRBV12-4 and TRBJ2-3, with 12 positions matching TRBD2. The CDR3 extends over 15 amino acids. V shed 5 bases, J shed 5 bases, and the junction held 5 bases outside the gene matches. CDR3 nucleotides: TGTGCCAGCAGTGCTAGCGGGAGGGCCTTAGATACGCAGTATTTT. Residues: CASSASGRALDTQYF.

The chain combines TRBV7-6 with TRBJ1-2, with D perhaps TRBD1 (6 bases). The CDR3 consists of 14 residues. Germline values: CDR1 SGHVS, CDR2 FNYEAQ. V shed 2 bases and J shed 4 bases, with 11 bases lying between them. CDR3 nucleotide sequence: TGTGCCAGCAGCTTAATCGGGGGCGGCTATGGCTACACCTTC. Encoded protein: CASSLIGGGYGYTF.

Only a few counts were recorded for this clonotype. The V and J genes are TRBV4-1 and TRBJ2-7, with 10 nucleotides matching TRBD2. The length of the CDR3 is 15 residues. J lost 2 bases, V lost 4 bases, and 5 bases had no gene match. Looked up from germline, CDR1 is MGHRA and CDR2 is YSYEKL. The CDR3 nucleotides are TGCGCCAGCAGCCTGGCGGGACTAGCGACCTACGAGCAGTACTTC. It specifies CASSLAGLATYEQYF.